These 5 T cell receptor beta chains share one sample of origin, sequenced in a study of tumor-infiltrating lymphocytes in primary liver carcinoma. The roughly 18-34 mg bulk tissue piece was not sorted before simultaneous RNA and DNA extraction. The researchers produced TCR beta cDNA from approximately 0.45 ug total RNA with a constant-region primer. Sequencing libraries for TCR beta derived from three nested multiplex PCR rounds that used slightly modified ARM-PCR. TRBV1-TRBV30 forward primers paired with a C-beta reverse primer were used in the first two PCR rounds, which ran roughly 11 cycles each. TCRdb used MiXCR to reprocess the multiplex PCR reads, holding one entry per CDR3 protein. Here the sample spans approximately 92,000 distinct CDR3 sequences, around 63% being singletons. Sequenced sample: liver tumor tissue from sampling region 5. Subset meaning: tumor region T5, tumor centre. These receptors were obtained from a woman aged 55-69 years with primary liver carcinoma and hepatitis B virus infection.

As to this clonotype: Germline is not matched at one junction end, which may reflect a read error. The V gene is TRBV6-1, the J gene TRBJ2-1, with 9 bases lining up with TRBD2. Germline V CDR1 and CDR2: MNHNS, SASEGT. The CDR3 runs 14 residues. The CDR3 spells CVSSLVAGGREQFF. The CDR3 bases are TGTGTCAGCAGTTTGGTGGCGGGAGGGCGTGAGCAGTTCTTC.

On this clonotype itself: Because it lacks the conserved phenylalanine or tryptophan at the end, this CDR3 is likely a read error. The V and J genes are TRBV11-2 and TRBJ1-5; D is possibly TRBD1 (5 bases). This CDR3 is 13 amino acids long. From germline, CDR1 is SGHAT and CDR2 FQNNGV. V was shortened by 2 bases and J by 5 bases, with 7 bases between the two germline ends. CDR3 in DNA: TGTGCCAGCAGCTTAAGGGGCGATCAGCCCCAGCATCTT. Its protein is CASSLRGDQPQHL.

The count of this clonotype is one. V and J are TRBV20-1 and TRBJ2-7; TRBD1 matches at 7 bases. Losses at the gene ends were 4 bases for V and 2 bases for J; bases not matched to a gene: 5. The germline V gene encodes CDR1 DFQATT and CDR2 SNEGSKA (reference sequence). This CDR3 has 13 amino acids. This CDR3 is CSAMDRQTYEQYF. As DNA, the CDR3 is TGCAGTGCTATGGACAGGCAGACCTACGAGCAGTACTTC.

This chain connects TRBV6-5 to TRBJ2-1, with 7 bases matching TRBD1. The CDR3 is made up of 14 amino acids. The ends lost 6 bases at V and 7 bases at J; junction bases unmatched: 9. Germline lookup yields CDR1 MNHEY and CDR2 SVGAGI. This CDR3 is CASRSQGMKNEQFF. CDR3 nucleotides: TGTGCCAGCAGGTCACAGGGGATGAAAAATGAGCAGTTCTTC.

The chain recombines TRBV12-3 or TRBV12-4 with TRBJ1-2, with D possibly being TRBD1 (6 bases). V was trimmed by 5 bases and J by 10 bases, leaving 32 bases between them. The CDR3 loop spans 18 amino acids. The CDR3 DNA reads as TGTGCCAGCAGTGAAAGGGGGGGGCGCCCCATAACTAACGTAGACTACACCTTC. This translates into CASSERGGRPITNVDYTF.